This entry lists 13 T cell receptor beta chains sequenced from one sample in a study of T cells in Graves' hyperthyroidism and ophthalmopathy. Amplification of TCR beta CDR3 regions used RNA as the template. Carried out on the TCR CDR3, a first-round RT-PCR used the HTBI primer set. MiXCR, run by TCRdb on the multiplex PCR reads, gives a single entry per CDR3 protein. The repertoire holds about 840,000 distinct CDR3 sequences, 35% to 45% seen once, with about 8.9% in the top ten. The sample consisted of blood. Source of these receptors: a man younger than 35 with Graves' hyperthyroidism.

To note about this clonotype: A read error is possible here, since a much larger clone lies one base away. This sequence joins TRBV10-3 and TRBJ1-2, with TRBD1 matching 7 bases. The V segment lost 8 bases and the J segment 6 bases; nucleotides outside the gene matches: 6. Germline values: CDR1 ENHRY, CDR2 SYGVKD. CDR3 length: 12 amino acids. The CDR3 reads CAIRDSLDGYTF. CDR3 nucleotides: TGTGCCATCCGGGACAGCCTCGATGGCTACACCTTC.

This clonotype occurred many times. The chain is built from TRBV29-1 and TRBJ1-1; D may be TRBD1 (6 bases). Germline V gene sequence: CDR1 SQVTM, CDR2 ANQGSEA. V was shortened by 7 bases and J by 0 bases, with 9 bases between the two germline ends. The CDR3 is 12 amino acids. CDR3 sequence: CSGRDMNTEAFF. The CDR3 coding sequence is TGCAGCGGTCGGGACATGAACACTGAAGCTTTCTTT.

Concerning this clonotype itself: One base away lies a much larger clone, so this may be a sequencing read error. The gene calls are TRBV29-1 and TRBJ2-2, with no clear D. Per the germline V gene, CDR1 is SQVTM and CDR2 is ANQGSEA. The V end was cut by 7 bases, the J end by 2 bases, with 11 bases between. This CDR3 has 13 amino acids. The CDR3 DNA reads TGCAGCGGATGCAACCAAAACACCGGGGAGCTGTTTTTT. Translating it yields CSGCNQNTGELFF.

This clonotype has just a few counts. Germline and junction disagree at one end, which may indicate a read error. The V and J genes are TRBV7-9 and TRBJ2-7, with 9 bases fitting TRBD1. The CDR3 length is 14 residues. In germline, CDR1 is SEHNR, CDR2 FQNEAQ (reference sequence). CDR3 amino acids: CASSPWTGANEQYF. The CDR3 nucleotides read TGCGCCAGCAGCCCCTGGACAGGGGCAAACGAGCAGTACTTC.

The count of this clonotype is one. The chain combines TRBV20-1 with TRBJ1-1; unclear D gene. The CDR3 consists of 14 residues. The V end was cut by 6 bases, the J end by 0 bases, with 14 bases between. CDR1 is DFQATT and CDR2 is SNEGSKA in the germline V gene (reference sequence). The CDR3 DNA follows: TGCAGTGCCTTCGAGAGCAGACTGAACACTGAAGCTTTCTTT. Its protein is CSAFESRLNTEAFF.

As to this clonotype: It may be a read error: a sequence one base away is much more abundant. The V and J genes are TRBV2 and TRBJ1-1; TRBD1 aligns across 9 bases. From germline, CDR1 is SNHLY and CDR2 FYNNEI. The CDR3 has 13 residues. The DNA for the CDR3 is TGTGCCGGCAGTTCTGGGACAGGGTCTGAAGCTTTCTTT. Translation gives CAGSSGTGSEAFF.

CDR3 protein: CASSLYAGGSEQYF. In DNA form, the CDR3 reads TGTGCCAGCAGCTTATACGCGGGAGGGAGCGAGCAGTACTTC. The chain is built from TRBV7-2 and TRBJ2-7, with 9 bases fitting TRBD2. Trimming cost V 2 bases and J 6 bases; bases outside gene matches: 5. This CDR3 comprises 14 residues. CDR1 is SGHTA and CDR2 is FQGNSA in the germline V gene.

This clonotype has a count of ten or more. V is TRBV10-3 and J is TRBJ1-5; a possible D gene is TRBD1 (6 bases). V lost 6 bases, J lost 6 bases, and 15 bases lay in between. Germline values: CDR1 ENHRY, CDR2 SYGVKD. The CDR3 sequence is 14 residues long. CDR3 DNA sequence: TGTGCCATCAGGGACGGGGGGGCTGGTCAGCCCCAGCATTTT. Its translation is CAIRDGGAGQPQHF.

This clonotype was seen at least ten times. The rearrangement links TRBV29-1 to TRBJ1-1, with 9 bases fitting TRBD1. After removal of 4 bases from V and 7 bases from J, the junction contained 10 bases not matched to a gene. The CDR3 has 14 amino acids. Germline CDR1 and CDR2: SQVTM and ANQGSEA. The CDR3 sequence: CSVGQGEKFVEAFF. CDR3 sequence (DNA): TGCAGCGTTGGACAGGGGGAGAAGTTTGTTGAAGCTTTCTTT. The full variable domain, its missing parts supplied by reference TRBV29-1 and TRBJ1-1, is SAVISQKPSRDICQRGTSLTIQCQVDSQVTMMFWYRQQPGQSLTLIATANQGSEATYESGFVIDKFPISRPNLTFSTLTVSNMSPEDSSIYLCSVGQGEKFVEAFFGQGTRLTVV.

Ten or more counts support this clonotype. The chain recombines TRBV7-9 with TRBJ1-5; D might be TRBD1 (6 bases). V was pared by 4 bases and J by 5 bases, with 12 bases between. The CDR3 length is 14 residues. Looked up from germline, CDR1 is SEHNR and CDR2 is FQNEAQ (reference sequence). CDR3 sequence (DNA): TGTGCCAGCAGCTCCGACAGGACCGATCAGCCCCAGCATTTT. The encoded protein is CASSSDRTDQPQHF.

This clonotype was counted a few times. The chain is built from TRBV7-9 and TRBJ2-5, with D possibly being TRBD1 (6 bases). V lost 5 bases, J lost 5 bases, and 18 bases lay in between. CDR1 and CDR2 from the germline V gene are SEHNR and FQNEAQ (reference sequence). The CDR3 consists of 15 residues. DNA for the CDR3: TGTGCCAGCAGCCGTATACAGGGTGGGTTGGAGACCCAGTACTTC. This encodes CASSRIQGGLETQYF. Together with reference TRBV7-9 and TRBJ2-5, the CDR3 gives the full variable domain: DTGVSQNPRHKITKRGQNVTFRCDPISEHNRLYWYRQTLGQGPEFLTYFQNEAQLEKSRLLSDRFSAERPKGSFSTLEIQRTEQGDSAMYLCASSRIQGGLETQYFGPGTRLLVL.

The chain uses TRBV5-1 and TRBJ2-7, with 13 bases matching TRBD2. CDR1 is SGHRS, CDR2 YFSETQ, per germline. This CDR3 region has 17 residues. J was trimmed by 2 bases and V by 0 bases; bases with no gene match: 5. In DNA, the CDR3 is TGCGCCAGCAGCTTGGAATTACTAGCGGGGGGGACCTACGAGCAGTACTTC. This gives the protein CASSLELLAGGTYEQYF.

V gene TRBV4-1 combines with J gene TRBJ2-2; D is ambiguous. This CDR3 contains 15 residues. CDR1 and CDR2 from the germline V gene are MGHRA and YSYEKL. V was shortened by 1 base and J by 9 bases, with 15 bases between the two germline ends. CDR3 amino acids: CASSQVVLNIRELFF. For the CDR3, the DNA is TGCGCCAGCAGCCAAGTTGTTCTGAACATCCGGGAGCTGTTTTTT.